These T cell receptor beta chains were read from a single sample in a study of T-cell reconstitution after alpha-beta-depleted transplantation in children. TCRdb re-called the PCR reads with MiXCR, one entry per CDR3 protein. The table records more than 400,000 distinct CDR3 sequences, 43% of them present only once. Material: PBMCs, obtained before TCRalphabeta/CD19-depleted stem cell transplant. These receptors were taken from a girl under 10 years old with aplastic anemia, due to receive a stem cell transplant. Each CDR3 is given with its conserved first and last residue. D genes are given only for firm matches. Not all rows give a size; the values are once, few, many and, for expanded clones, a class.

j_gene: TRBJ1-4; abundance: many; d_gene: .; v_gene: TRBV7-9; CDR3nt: TGTGCCAGCAGCTTAGACCCGAGAAATGAAAAACTGTTTTTT; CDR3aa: CASSLDPRNEKLFF
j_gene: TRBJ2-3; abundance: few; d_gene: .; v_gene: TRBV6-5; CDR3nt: TGTGCCAGCAGTTACGAGCGGGGCACAGATACGCAGTATTTT; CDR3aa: CASSYERGTDTQYF
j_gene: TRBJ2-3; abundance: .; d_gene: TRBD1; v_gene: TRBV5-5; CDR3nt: TGTGCCAGCAGCTCTCTCAGGGGGCTGGCAGATACGCAGTATTTT; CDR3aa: CASSSLRGLADTQYF
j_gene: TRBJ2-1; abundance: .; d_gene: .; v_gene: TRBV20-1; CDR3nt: TGCAGTGCTAGTCCCTGGAACAATGAGCAGTTCTTC; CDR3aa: CSASPWNNEQFF
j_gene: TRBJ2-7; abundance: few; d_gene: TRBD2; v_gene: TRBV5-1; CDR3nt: TGCGCCAGCAGCTTGTCTTATAGTGTGGGACTAGCGCGTGAGCAGTACTTC; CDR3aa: CASSLSYSVGLAREQYF
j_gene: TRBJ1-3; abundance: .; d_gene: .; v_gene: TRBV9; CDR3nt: TGTGCCAGCAGCGTAGGCGCGACCTCTGGAAACACCATATATTTT; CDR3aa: CASSVGATSGNTIYF
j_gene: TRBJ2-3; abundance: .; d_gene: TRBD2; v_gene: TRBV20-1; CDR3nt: TGCAGTGCTAGAGTAGGACTAGCGGGGTCCACAGATACGCAGTATTTT; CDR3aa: CSARVGLAGSTDTQYF
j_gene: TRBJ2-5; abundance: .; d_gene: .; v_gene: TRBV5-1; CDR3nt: TGCGCCAGCAGCTTGGGTCCAGGAGGGGGCCTCCCCCAAGAGACCCAGTACTTC; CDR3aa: CASSLGPGGGLPQETQYF
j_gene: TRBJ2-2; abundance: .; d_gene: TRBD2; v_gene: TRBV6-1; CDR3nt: TGTGCCAGCAGACCCGGGACTAGCGGGGTGGGGCTGTTTTTT; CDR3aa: CASRPGTSGVGLFF
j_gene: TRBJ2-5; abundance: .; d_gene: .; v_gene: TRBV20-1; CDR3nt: TGCAGTGCTAGTGACGCCGGGGAGACCCAGTACTTC; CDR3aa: CSASDAGETQYF
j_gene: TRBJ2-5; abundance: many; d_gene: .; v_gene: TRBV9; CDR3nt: TGTGCCAGCAGCGTAGAGGGCAGGGGAGGAGAGACCCAGTACTTC; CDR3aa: CASSVEGRGGETQYF
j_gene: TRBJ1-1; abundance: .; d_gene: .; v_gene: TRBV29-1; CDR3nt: TGCAGCGTTGTAGCAGGGAACACTGAAGCTTTCTTT; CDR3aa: CSVVAGNTEAFF
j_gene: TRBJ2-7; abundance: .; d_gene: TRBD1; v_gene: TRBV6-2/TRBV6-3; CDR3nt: TGTGCCAGCAGTTCCCCTGGACAGGCCTACGAGCAGTACTTC; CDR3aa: CASSSPGQAYEQYF
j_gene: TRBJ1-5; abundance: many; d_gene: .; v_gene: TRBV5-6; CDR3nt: TGTGCCAGCAGCCAAGGACGGGATCAGCCCCAGCATTTT; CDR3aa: CASSQGRDQPQHF
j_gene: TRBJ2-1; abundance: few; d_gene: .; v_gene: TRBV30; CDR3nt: TGTGCCTGGAGTCGAGACACCGGTACCTACAATGAGCAGTTCTTC; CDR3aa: CAWSRDTGTYNEQFF
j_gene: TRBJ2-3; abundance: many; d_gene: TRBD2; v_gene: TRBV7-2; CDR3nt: TGTGCCAGCAGCCTCCGACTAGCGGGAGTGACAGATACGCAGTATTTT; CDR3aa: CASSLRLAGVTDTQYF
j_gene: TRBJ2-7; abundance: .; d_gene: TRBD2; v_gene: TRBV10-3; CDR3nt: TGTGCCATGGGTAGCGGGATAATGAACGAGCAGTACTTC; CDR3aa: CAMGSGIMNEQYF
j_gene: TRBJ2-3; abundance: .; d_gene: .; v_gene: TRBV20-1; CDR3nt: TGCAGTGCTAGTGGTAGCGGATTGACGCAGTATTTT; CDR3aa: CSASGSGLTQYF
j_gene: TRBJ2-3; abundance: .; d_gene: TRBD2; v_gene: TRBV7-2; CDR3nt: TGTGCCAGCAGCCCTCCGGGTAGCGGGGTCACAGATACGCAGTATTTT; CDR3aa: CASSPPGSGVTDTQYF
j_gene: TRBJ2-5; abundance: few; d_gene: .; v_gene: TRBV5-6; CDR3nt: TGTGCCAGCAGCTTGGGCGGGTTCCAGACCCAGTACTTC; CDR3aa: CASSLGGFQTQYF
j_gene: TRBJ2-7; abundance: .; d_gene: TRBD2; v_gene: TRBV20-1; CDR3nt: TGCAGTGCTTTAGCGGGAGTAAACTACGAGCAGTACTTC; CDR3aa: CSALAGVNYEQYF
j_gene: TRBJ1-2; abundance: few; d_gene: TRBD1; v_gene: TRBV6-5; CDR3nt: TGTGCCAGCAGTTACGTGGCGACAGGGGATGGCTACACCTTC; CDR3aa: CASSYVATGDGYTF
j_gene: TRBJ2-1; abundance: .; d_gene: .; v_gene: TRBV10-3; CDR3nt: TGTGCCACCGCTGGGACCGGTCTAACACGGAAAGGCAATGAGCAGTTCTTC; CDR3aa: CATAGTGLTRKGNEQFF
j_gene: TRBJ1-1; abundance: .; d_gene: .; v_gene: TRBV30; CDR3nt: TGTGCCTGGAGGGGCGGAAAGAACACTGAAGCTTTCTTT; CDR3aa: CAWRGGKNTEAFF
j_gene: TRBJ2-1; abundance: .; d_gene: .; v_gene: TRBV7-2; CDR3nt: TGTGCCAGCAGCCTAGGGAGGCCTAATGAGCAGTTCTTC; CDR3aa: CASSLGRPNEQFF
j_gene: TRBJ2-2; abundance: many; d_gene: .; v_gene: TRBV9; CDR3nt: TGTGCCAGCAATCTCAATCCCCAGGGGGGGAGCGGGGAGCTGTTTTTT; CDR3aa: CASNLNPQGGSGELFF
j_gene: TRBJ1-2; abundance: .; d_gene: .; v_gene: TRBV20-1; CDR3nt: TGCAGTGCGAATCCACAGGGCAGCCATGGCTACACCTTC; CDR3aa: CSANPQGSHGYTF
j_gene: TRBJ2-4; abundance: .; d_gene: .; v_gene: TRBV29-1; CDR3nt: TGCAGCGTTGAGGGATGGGCCCCGAAAAACATTCAGTACTTC; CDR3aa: CSVEGWAPKNIQYF
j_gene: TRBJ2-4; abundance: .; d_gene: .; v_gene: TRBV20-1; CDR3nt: TGCAGTGCTAGAGGAGCGTCGGGACTAGCCAAAAACATTCAGTACTTC; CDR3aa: CSARGASGLAKNIQYF
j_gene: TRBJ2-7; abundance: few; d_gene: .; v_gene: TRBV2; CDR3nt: TGTGCCAGCACGGCATCCTACGAGCAGTACTTC; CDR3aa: CASTASYEQYF
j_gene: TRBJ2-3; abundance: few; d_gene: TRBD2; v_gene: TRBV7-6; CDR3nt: TGTGCCAGCAGACAGAGACTAGCGGGAGTCCTGTTGCCAGATACGCAGTATTTT; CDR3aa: CASRQRLAGVLLPDTQYF
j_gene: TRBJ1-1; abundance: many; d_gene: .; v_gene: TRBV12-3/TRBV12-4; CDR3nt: TGTGCCAGCAGTTTCTATCGCGTAGGCACTGAAGCTTTCTTT; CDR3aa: CASSFYRVGTEAFF
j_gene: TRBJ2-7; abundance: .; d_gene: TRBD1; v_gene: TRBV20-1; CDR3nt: TGCAGTGCAAGTTTGCCGGGACAGAGCTCCTACGAGCAGTACTTC; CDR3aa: CSASLPGQSSYEQYF
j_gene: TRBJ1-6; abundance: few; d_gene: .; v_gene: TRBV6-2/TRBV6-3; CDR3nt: TGTGCCAGCAGTTACGACCCGAGGAGCTCCTATAATTCACCCCTCCACTTT; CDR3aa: CASSYDPRSSYNSPLHF
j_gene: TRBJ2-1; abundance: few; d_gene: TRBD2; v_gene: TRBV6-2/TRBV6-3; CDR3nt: TGTGCCAGCAGGCCGGGACTAGCGGGGTACAATGAGCAGTTCTTC; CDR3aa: CASRPGLAGYNEQFF
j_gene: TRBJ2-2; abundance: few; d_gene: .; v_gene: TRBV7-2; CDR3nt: TGTGCCAGCAGCTCGAGCGTACTCACCGGGGAGCTGTTTTTT; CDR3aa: CASSSSVLTGELFF
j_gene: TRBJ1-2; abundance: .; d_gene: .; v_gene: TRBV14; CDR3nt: TGTGCCAGCAGCCAATCCTCCAACAGCCACTATGGCTACACCTTC; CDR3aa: CASSQSSNSHYGYTF
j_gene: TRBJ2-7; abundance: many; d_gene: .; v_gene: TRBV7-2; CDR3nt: TGTGCCAGCAGCTTACGAGGGACCCCCGAGCAGTACTTC; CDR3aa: CASSLRGTPEQYF
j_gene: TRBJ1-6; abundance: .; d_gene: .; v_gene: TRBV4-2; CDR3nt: TGTGCCAGCAGCCAAGACGGGTTAGGTCGCTATAATTCACCCCTCCACTTT; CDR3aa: CASSQDGLGRYNSPLHF
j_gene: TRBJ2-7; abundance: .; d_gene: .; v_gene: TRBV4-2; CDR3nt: TGTGCCAGCAGCCAGCATTCTACCCCGGGGGACGAGCAGTACTTC; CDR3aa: CASSQHSTPGDEQYF
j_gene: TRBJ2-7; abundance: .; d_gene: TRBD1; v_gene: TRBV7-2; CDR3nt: TGTGCCAGCACAATAACCGGGACAGGGCTCTACGAGCAGTACTTC; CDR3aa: CASTITGTGLYEQYF
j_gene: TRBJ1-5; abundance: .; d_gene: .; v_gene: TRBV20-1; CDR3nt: TGCAGTGCGGGGGAGGGGGGCAGGTTTGGCAATCAGCCCCAGCATTTT; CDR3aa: CSAGEGGRFGNQPQHF
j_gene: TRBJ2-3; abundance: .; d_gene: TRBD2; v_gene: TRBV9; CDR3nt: TGTGCCAGCAGCGAGGAGGCGGGAGCGACAGATACGCAGTATTTT; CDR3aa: CASSEEAGATDTQYF
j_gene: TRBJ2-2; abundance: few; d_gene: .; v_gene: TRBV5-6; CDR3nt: TGTGCCAGCAGCTTGGTCTACAGGTTCGCGAACACCGGGGAGCTGTTTTTT; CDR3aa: CASSLVYRFANTGELFF
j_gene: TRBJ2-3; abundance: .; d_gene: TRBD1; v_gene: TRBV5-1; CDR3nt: TGCGCCAGCAGCTACGGTAGGGGGCTAAGCACAGATACGCAGTATTTT; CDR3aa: CASSYGRGLSTDTQYF
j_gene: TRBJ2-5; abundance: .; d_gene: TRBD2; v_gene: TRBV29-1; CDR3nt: TGCAGCGTTGAAGTCGGGCGACTAGCGGGTGTCCAAGAGACCCAGTACTTC; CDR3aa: CSVEVGRLAGVQETQYF
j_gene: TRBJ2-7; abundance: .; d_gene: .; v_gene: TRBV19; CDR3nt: TGTGCCAGTAGTATGAATTCCTTCTACGAGCAGTACTTC; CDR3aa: CASSMNSFYEQYF
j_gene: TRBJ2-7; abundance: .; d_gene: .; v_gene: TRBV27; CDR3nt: TGTGCCAGCAGTTCGACCGGGAACCGCGAGCATTACTTC; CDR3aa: CASSSTGNREHYF
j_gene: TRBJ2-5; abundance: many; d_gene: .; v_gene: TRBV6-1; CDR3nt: TGTGCCAGCAGCAACCGTCCGGGCGGAGAGACCCAGTACTTC; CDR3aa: CASSNRPGGETQYF
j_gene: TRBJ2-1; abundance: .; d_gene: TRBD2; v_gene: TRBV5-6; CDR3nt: TGTGCCAGCAGCTTAGGTAGCGGGATGGGCAATGAGCAGTTCTTC; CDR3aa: CASSLGSGMGNEQFF
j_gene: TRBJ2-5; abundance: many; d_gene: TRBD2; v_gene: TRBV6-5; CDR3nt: TGTGCCAGCAGTTACCCCCAGCGGGATGGGGAGACCCAGTACTTC; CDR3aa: CASSYPQRDGETQYF
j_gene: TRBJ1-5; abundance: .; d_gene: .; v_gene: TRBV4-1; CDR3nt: TGCGCCAGCAGCCAAGTTCAGGGATCGGGCAGCAATCAGCCCCAGCATTTT; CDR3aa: CASSQVQGSGSNQPQHF
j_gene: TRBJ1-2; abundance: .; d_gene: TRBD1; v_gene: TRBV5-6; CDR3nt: TGTGCCAGCAGCCCGACCGGGACAGTGTTCACCTTC; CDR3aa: CASSPTGTVFTF
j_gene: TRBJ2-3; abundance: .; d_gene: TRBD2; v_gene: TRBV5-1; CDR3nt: TGCGCCAGCAGCTTGGGCGGGGGGGCCCCAGATACGCAGTATTTT; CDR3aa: CASSLGGGAPDTQYF
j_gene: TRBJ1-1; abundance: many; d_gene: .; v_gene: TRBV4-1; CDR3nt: TGCGCCAGCAGCCAAGAGAACACCATAGCTGGAACTGAAGCTTTCTTT; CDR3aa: CASSQENTIAGTEAFF